This T cell receptor (beta chain) was captured in a study of vaccination effects on CD4 cells after COVID-19. Broader study findings: Early post-infection timepoints were absent, and convalescent patients were few. Marked clonal contraction was seen in infection- and vaccine-induced clones late after vaccination.

The CDR3 sequence is 10 residues long. The germline V gene encodes CDR1 DFQATT and CDR2 SNEGSKA (reference sequence). The V end lost 5 bases, the J end lost 8 bases, and 9 bases lay between the germline ends. Only in-frame clones appear in the TCRdb table, and some are missing; sequencing was by immunoSEQ multiplex PCR. The sample lists about 40,000 clones; 73% were seen once. As concerns this clone: Its antigen remains unknown.

Antigen-specific CD4+ T cell clonotypes were called by their expansion after viral peptide-pool culture in ViraFEST. It was after 10 days of culture that CD4+ T cells were isolated. Between March and December 2020, the person had a SARS-CoV-2 infection that PCR confirmed. PBMC cultures contained over 1.5 million cells per well, 8.5 to 10 IU/ml IL-2 and around 9.9 ug/ml peptides. The authors exchanged half the medium for IL-2 medium on days 3 and 7. The gene calls are TRBV20-1 and TRBJ1-2; weak D call: TRBD1 (5 bases). The sequence was obtained from a human donor who had a prior SARS-CoV-2 infection. The sample consisted of CD4+ T cells from PBMCs cultured with a peptide pool, taken before COVID-19 vaccination. CDR3 bases: TGCAGTGCTGGCAGGGAGGGCTACACCTTC. Protein product: CSAGREGYTF.